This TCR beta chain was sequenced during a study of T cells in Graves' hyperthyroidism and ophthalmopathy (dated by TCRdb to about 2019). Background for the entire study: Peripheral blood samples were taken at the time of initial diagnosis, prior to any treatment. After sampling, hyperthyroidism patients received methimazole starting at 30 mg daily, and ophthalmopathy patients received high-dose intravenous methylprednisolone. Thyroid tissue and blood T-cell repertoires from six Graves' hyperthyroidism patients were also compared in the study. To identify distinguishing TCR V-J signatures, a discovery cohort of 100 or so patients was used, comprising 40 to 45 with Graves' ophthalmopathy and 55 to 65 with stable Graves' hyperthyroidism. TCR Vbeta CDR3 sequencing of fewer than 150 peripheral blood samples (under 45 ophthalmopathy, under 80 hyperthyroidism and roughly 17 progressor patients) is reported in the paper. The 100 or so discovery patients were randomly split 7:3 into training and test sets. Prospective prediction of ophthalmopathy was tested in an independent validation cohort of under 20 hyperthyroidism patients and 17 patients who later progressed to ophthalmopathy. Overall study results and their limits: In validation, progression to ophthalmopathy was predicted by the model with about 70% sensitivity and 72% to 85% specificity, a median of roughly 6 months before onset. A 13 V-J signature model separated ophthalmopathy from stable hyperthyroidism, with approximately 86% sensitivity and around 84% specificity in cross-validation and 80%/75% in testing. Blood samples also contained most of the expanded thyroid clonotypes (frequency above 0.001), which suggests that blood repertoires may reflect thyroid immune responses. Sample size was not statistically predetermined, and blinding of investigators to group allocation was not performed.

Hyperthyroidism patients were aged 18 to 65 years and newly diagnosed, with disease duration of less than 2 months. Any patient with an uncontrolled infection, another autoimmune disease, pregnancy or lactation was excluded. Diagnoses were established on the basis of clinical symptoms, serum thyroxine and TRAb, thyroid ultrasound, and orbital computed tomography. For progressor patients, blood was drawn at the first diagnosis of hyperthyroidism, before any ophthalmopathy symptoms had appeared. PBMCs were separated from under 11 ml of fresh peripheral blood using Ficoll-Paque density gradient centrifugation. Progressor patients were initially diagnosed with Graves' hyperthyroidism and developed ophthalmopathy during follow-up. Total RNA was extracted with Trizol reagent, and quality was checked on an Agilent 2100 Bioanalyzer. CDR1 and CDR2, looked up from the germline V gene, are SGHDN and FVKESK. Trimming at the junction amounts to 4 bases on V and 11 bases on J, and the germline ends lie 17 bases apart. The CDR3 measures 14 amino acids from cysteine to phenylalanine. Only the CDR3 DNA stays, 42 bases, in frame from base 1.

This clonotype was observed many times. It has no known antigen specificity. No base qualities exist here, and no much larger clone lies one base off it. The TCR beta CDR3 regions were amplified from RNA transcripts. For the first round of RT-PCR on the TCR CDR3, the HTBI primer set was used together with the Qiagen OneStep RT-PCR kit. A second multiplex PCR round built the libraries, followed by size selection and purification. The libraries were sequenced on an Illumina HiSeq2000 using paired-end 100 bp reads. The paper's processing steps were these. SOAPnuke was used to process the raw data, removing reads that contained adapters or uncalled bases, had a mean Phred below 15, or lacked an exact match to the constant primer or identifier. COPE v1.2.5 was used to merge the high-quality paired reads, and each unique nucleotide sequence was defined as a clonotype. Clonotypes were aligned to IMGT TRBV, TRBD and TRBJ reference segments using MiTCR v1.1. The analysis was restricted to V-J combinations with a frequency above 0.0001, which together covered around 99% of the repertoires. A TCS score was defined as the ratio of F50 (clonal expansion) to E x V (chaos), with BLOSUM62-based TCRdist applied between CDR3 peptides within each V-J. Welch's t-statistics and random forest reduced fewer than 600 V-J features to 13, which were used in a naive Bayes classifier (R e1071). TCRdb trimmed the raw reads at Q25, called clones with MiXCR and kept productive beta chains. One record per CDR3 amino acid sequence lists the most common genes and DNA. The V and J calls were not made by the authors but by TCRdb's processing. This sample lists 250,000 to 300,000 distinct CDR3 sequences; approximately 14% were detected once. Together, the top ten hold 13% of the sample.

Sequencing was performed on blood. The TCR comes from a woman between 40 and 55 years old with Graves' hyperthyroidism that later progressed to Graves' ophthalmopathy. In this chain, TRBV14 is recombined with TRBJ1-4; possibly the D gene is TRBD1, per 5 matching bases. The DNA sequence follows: TGTGCCAGCAGCCGACCGGGGCTCTCCGGGAAACTGTTTTTT. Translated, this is CASSRPGLSGKLFF.